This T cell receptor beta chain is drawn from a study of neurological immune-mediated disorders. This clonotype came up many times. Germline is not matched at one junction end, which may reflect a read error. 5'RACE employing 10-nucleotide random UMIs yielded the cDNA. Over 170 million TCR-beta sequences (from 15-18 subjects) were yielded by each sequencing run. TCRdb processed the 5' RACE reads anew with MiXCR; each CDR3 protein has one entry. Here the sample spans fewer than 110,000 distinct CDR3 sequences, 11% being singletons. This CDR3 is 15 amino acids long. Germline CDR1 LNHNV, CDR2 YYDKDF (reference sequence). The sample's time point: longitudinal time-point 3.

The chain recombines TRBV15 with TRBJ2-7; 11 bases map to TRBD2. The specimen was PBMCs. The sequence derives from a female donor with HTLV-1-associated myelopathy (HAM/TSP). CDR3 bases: TGTGCTACCAGCATAGCGGGGGGGCGTTCCTACGAGCAGTACTTC. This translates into CATSIAGGRSYEQYF.